This T cell receptor beta chain originates from a study of blood T cell repertoires in COVID-19. Study summary: Acute and convalescent COVID-19 specimens originated in the United States, Italy and Spain. T cells, B-cell-depleted T cells, or PBMCs supplied cDNA or gDNA.

Cohort allocation depended upon clinical history that participants reported. TCRdb's copy holds only in-frame clones and misses some; the assay was immunoSEQ multiplex PCR. The sample carries about 430,000 clones, approximately 87% recorded once. The CDR3 spans 15 residues. Trimming at V came to 4 bases and at J to 6 bases, leaving 8 bases not matched to a gene. Germline V gives CDR1 MNHEY, CDR2 SVGAGI. The TCR sequence derives from a woman aged 25 to 39 with acute COVID-19. The sample consisted of PBMCs or T cells enriched from blood (not recorded which). V usage is TRBV6-5 and J usage is TRBJ1-5; 8 nucleotides align to TRBD1. DNA of the CDR3: TGTGCCAGCAGTTCCTCCGGACAGGGTGGTCAGCCCCAGCATTTT. This sequence encodes CASSSSGQGGQPQHF.